This TCR beta chain stems from a study of cytomegalovirus exposure and HLA in healthy donors. Both 60 Vbeta primers and 13 Jbeta primers went into the PCR. Measured with immunoSEQ multiplex PCR; TCRdb has only the in-frame clones, and not every one. The sample lists 200,000 or so clones, approximately 83% occurring once. This CDR3 region has 16 residues. Germline loops: CDR1 LNHNV, CDR2 YYDKDF (reference sequence). V was cut by 8 bases and J by 0 bases, with 20 bases left in between. Study results and caveats: As a later analysis revealed, most CMV-associated TCR beta chains appeared HLA-restricted.

As to this clone: Its antigen remains unidentified.

The source material was PBMCs. The source is a boy between 2 and 10 years old in good health and CMV-seronegative. The rearrangement uses TRBV15 and TRBJ2-7; D possibly corresponds to TRBD1 (6 bases). CDR3 nucleotide sequence: TGTGCCACCTCCCCCTCGCCAGGGGCAAGCTCCTACGAGCAGTACTTC. Encoded protein: CATSPSPGASSYEQYF.